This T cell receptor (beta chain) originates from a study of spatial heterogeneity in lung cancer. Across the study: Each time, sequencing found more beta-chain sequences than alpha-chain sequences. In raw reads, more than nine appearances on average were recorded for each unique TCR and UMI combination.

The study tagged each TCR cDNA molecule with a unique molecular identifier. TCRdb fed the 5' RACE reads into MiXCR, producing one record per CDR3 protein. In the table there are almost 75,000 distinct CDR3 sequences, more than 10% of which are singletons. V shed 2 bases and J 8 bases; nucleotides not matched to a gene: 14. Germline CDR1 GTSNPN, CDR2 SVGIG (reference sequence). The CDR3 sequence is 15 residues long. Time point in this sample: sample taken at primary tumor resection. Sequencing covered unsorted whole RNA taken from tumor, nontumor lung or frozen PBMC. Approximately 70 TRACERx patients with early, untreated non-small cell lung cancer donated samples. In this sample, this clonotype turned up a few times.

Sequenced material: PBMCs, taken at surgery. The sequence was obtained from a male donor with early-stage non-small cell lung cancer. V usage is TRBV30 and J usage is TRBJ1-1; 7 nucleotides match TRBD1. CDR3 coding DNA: TGTGCCTGGAGTTTGACAGGGAAGGGCCGCCCCGAAGCTTTCTTT. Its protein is CAWSLTGKGRPEAFF.